The present TCR beta chain was sequenced within a study of breast tumors, draining lymph nodes, adjacent tissues. Via MiXCR, TCRdb re-called the multiplex PCR reads, giving one row per CDR3 protein. The data contain about 230,000 distinct CDR3 sequences, roughly 30% of them singletons. Samples came from axillary lymph nodes draining the breast cancer. This CDR3 region has 15 residues. Per germline, CDR1 SNHLY and CDR2 FYNNEI. Germline trimming cut 3 bases from V and 4 bases from J; bases unmatched to any gene: 5. The TCR was taken from a female donor with breast cancer. Some clones in this sample may be carry-over from other donors' samples. This rearrangement joins TRBV2 to TRBJ2-3; TRBD2 aligns across 9 bases. The sequencing input was axillary lymph node tissue. This chain's CDR3 is CASSDAGGAADTQYF. CDR3 nucleotides: TGTGCCAGCAGTGACGCGGGAGGGGCCGCAGATACGCAGTATTTT.